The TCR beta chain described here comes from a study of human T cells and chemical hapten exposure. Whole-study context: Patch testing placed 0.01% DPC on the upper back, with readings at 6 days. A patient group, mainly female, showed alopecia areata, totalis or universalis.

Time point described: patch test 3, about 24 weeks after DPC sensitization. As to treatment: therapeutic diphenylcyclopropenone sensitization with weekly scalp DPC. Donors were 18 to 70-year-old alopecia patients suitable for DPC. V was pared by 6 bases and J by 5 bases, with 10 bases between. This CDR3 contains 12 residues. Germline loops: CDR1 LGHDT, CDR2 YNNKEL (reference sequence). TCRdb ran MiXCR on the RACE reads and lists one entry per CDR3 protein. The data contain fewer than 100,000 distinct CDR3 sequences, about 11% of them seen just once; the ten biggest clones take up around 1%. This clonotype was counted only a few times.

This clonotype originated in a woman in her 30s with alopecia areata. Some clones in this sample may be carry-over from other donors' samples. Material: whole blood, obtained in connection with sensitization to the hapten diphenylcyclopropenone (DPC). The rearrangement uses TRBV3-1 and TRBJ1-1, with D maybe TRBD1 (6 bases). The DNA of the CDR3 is TGTGCCAGCAGTAAGAGGGGGACTGAAGCTTTCTTT. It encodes CASSKRGTEAFF.